What follows is one T cell receptor (beta chain) and its context. Those who participated ranged in age from roughly 18 to 90 years and resided in approximately 23 US areas. Cohort placement rested on clinical history that participants reported themselves. The authors' processing: Amplified reference gene primers provided the basis for estimating nucleated cell counts. The assay was immunoSEQ multiplex PCR, and TCRdb's table has in-frame clones only and misses some. V and J calls and clone size come straight from that table; D and trimming were deduced from the DNA. Among 150,000 or so clones listed, roughly 87% were seen once. The record originates from a study of blood T cell repertoires in COVID-19. The wider study: The United States, Italy and Spain provided the acute and convalescent COVID-19 samples.

The CDR3 covers 14 residues. Germline V gene lookup returns CDR1 SGHRS and CDR2 YFSETQ. The V end lost 4 bases, the J end lost 4 bases, and 14 bases lay between the germline ends. The sequenced material came from PBMCs or T cells enriched from blood (not recorded which). This clonotype was obtained from a human donor with acute COVID-19. The donor label of this sample is uncertain. The V call is TRBV5-1, the J call TRBJ1-1, with D perhaps matching TRBD1 (6 bases). The CDR3 sequence: CASSVTGSPTEAFF. The CDR3 nucleotides read TGCGCCAGCAGCGTAACAGGGTCCCCCACTGAAGCTTTCTTT.